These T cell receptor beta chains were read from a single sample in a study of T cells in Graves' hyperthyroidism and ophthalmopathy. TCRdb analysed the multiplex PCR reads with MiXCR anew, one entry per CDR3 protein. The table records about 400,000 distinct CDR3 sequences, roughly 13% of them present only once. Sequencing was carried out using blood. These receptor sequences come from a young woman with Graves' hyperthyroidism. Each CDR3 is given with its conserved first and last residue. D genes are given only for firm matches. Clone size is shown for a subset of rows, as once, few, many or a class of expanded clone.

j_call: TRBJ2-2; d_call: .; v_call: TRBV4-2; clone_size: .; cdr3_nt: TGTGCCAGCAGCCAAGAAGGAGGACCATCTATCGGGGAGCTGTTTTTT; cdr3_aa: CASSQEGGPSIGELFF
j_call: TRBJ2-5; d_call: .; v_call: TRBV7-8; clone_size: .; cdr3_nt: TGTGCCAGCAGCTGGGGCGGACATTTCCAAGAGACCCAGTACTTC; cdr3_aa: CASSWGGHFQETQYF
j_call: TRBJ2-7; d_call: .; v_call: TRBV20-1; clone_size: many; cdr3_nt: TGCAGTTCCAATCGGGACACTGCCTACGAGCAGTACTTC; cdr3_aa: CSSNRDTAYEQYF
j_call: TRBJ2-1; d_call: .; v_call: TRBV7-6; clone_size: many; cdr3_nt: TGTGCCAGCAGCGGAAGTACAGGGAGAAGTGAGCAGTTCTTC; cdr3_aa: CASSGSTGRSEQFF
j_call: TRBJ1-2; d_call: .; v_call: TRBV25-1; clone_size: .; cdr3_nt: TGTGCCAGCAGTAGCAGGGGTCGGGGCTACACCTTC; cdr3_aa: CASSSRGRGYTF
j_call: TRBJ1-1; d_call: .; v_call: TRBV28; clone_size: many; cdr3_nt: TGTGCCAGCAGCCACTCCGCAGGGTACACTGAAGCTTTCTTT; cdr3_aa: CASSHSAGYTEAFF
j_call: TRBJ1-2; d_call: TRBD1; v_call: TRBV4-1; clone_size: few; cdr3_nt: TGCGCCAGCAGCCAAGATGGACCGGACAGGGTAAACGGCTATGGCTACACCTTC; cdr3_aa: CASSQDGPDRVNGYGYTF
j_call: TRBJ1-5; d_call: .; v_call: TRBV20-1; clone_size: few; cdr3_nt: TGCAGTGCTAGAGATTCCCGGGGCTATAGCAATCAGCCCCAGCATTTT; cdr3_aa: CSARDSRGYSNQPQHF
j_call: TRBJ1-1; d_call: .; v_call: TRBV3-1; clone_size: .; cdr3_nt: TGTGCCAGCAGCCCTCATTCGGGGCGAAGTAGGGGCCGGACTGAAGCTTTCTTT; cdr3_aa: CASSPHSGRSRGRTEAFF
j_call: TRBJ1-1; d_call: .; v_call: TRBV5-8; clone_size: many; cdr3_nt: TGTGCCAGCACCTTCAACCCCGGGGCAGTAGACACTGAAGCTTTCTTT; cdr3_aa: CASTFNPGAVDTEAFF
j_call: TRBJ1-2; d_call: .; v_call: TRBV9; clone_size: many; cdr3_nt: TGTGCCAGCGGGGTCGCTAACTATGGCTACACCTTC; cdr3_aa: CASGVANYGYTF
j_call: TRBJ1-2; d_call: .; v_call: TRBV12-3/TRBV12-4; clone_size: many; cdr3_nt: TGTGCCAGCAGTAGCCGCAGGGGCCTCAACTATGGCTACACCTTC; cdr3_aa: CASSSRRGLNYGYTF
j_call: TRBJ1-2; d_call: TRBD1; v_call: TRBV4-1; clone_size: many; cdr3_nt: TGCGCCAGCAGCCACCGGACAGGGAATGGCTACACCTTC; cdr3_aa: CASSHRTGNGYTF
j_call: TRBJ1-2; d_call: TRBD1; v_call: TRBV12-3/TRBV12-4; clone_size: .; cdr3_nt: TGTGCCAGCACCCACGGACAGGGGAGGAATGGCTACACCTTC; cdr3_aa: CASTHGQGRNGYTF
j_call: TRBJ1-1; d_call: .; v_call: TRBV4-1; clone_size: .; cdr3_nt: TGCGCCAGCAGCCAATGGGGTCGCATCACTGAAGCTTTCTTT; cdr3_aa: CASSQWGRITEAFF
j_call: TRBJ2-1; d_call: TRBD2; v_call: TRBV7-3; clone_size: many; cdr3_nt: TGTGCCAGCAGCTTAACGGCTAGCGGTGGTGAGCAGTTCTTC; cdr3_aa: CASSLTASGGEQFF
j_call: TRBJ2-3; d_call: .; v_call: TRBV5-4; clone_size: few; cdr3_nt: TGTGCCAGCAGAATTCCTGGAGTGACAGATACGCAGTATTTT; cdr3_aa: CASRIPGVTDTQYF
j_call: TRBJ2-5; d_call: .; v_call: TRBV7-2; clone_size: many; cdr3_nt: TGTGCCAGCAGCTTGCAGGGGTGGGAACAAGAGACCCAGTACTTC; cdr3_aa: CASSLQGWEQETQYF
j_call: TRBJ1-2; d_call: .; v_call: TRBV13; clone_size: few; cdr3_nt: TGTGCCAGCAGCCCCTCGGGCAGCCAAGCTAACTATGGCTACACCTTC; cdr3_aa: CASSPSGSQANYGYTF
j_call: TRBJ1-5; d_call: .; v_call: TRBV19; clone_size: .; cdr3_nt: TGTGCCAGTAGTAGGTGGGTTGACCAGCCCCAGCATTTT; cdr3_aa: CASSRWVDQPQHF
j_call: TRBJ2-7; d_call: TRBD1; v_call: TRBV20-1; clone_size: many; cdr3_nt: TGCAGTGCTGGAAGGGGGCAAGCCCTGCACGAGCAGTACTTC; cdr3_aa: CSAGRGQALHEQYF
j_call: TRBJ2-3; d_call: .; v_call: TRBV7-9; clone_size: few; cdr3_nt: TGTGCCAGCAGCTTACTTGGGGCGGTATCAGATACGCAGTATTTT; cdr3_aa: CASSLLGAVSDTQYF
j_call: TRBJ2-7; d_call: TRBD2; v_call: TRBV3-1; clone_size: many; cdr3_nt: TGTGCCAGCAGTATCCTAGCGGGAGCAGCCGAGCAGTACTTC; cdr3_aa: CASSILAGAAEQYF
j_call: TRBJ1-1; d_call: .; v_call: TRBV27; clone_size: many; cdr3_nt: TGTGCCAGCAGTTTATCGACGGCAGTAGGCACTGAAGCTTTCTTT; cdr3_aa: CASSLSTAVGTEAFF
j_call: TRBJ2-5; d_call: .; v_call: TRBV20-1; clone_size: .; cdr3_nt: TGCAGTGCTAGAACTTTAGAGACCCAGTACTTC; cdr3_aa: CSARTLETQYF
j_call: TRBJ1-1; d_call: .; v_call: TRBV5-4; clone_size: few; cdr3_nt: TGTGCCAGCATAGGCAGGAACACTGAAGCTTCCTTT; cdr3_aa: CASIGRNTEASF
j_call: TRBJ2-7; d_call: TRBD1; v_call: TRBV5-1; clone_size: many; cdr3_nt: TGCGCCAGCAGCTTCGGGACAGGGGAAGAGCAGTACTTC; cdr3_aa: CASSFGTGEEQYF
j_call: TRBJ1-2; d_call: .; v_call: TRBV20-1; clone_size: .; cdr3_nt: TGCAGTGCTAGTCAGGGCGTTGGCAGGGTGGATGGCTACACCTTC; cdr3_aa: CSASQGVGRVDGYTF
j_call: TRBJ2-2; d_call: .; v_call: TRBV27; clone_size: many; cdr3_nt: TGTGCCAGCAGTTTTGCGGGTTCGAACACCGGGGAGCTGTTTTTT; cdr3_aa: CASSFAGSNTGELFF
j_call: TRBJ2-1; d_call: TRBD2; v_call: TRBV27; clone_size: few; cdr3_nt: TGTGCCAGCATTAGAAATGCGGGGGGGGAATTCTTTTCCTACAATGAGCAGTTCTTC; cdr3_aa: CASIRNAGGEFFSYNEQFF
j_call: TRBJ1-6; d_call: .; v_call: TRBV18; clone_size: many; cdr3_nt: TGTGCCAGCTCACCAGCTAATTCACCCCTCCACTTT; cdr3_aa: CASSPANSPLHF
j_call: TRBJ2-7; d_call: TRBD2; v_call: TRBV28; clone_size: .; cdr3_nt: TGTGCCAGCAGTTCCGGACTAGCGGGAGTGTCCTACGAGCAGTACTTC; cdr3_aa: CASSSGLAGVSYEQYF